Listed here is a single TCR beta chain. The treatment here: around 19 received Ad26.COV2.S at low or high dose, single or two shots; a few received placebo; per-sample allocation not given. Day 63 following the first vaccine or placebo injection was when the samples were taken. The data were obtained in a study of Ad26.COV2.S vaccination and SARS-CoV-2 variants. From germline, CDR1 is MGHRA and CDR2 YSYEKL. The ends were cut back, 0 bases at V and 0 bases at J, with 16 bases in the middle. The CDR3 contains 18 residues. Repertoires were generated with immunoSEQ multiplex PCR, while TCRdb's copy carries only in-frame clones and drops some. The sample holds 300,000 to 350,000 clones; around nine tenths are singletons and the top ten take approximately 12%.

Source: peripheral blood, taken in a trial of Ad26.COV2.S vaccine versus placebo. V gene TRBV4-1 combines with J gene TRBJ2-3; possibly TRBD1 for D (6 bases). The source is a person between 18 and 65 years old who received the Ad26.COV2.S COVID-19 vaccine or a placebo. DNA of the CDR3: TGCGCCAGCAGCCAAGATCCGCCCGGGACATCTAGCACAGATACGCAGTATTTT. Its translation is CASSQDPPGTSSTDTQYF.